The 12 T cell receptor beta chains given below trace back to one sample, sequenced in a study of blood T cell repertoires in COVID-19. Libraries were prepared by immunoSEQ multiplex PCR; TCRdb keeps only in-frame clonotypes and omits some of them. The top ten hold less than 2% of the sample, which has 490,000 or so clones, 88% seen once. Source material: PBMCs or T cells enriched from blood (not recorded which). These receptors were collected from a woman between 40 and 50 years old who had recovered from COVID-19.

The chain links TRBV25-1 to TRBJ2-3, with 8 nucleotides matching TRBD2. The CDR3 is 16 residues long. The J segment lost 4 bases and the V segment lost 0 bases, leaving 6 bases of the junction unmatched. Per germline, CDR1 MGHDK and CDR2 SYGVNS. The CDR3 here is CASSEYTGGIADTQYF. CDR3 bases: TGTGCCAGCAGTGAATATACGGGAGGGATAGCAGATACGCAGTATTTT.

This clone turned up a few times. The rearrangement links TRBV15 to TRBJ2-1; TRBD1 matches 7 bases. The germline gives CDR1 LNHNV, CDR2 YYDKDF (reference sequence). V gave up 4 bases and J gave up 6 bases; unmatched junction bases: 12. The CDR3 has 16 amino acids. The CDR3 loop is CATSTMDRRTLNEQFF. DNA of the CDR3: TGTGCCACCAGCACTATGGACAGGCGGACCCTCAATGAGCAGTTCTTC.

This rearrangement joins TRBV2 to TRBJ1-1; 9 nucleotides match TRBD1. CDR1 is SNHLY, CDR2 FYNNEI, per germline. Losses at the gene ends were 7 bases for V and 0 bases for J; bases not matched to a gene: 6. The CDR3 extends over 15 amino acids. The CDR3 sequence: CASILQGAMNTEAFF. The CDR3, as DNA: TGTGCCAGCATTCTACAGGGGGCTATGAACACTGAAGCTTTCTTT.

The chain is built from TRBV7-8 and TRBJ2-1; 8 bases align to TRBD2. The CDR3 has 16 residues. V shed 3 bases and J 0 bases; nucleotides not matched to a gene: 4. Looked up from germline, CDR1 is SGHVS and CDR2 is FQNEAQ. CDR3: CASSFVSGDSYNEQFF. CDR3 coding DNA: TGTGCCAGCAGCTTCGTTAGCGGGGACTCCTACAATGAGCAGTTCTTC.

The V gene is TRBV5-1, the J gene TRBJ1-5, with TRBD1 identical over 9 bases. CDR1 is SGHRS and CDR2 is YFSETQ in the germline V gene. The CDR3 loop spans 14 amino acids. The V segment lost 1 base and the J segment 5 bases; nucleotides outside the gene matches: 1. The CDR3 spells CASSLTGGYQPQHF. CDR3 nucleotide sequence: TGCGCCAGCAGCTTGACAGGGGGCTATCAGCCCCAGCATTTT.

The chain employs TRBV6-2 or TRBV6-3 and TRBJ2-5; TRBD2 matches 12 bases. The CDR3 contains 16 residues. V was clipped by 5 bases and J by 5 bases; unmatched bases: 9. From germline, CDR1 is MNHEY and CDR2 SVGEGT. The CDR3 is CASSPLAGGPQETQYF. The DNA of the CDR3 is TGTGCCAGCAGTCCGCTAGCGGGAGGGCCACAGGAGACCCAGTACTTC.

V usage is TRBV25-1 and J usage is TRBJ1-3; the match to TRBD1 covers 10 bases. Germline lookup yields CDR1 MGHDK and CDR2 SYGVNS. The ends lost 6 bases at V and 4 bases at J; junction bases unmatched: 12. The CDR3 covers 17 residues. Here the CDR3 reads CASRPSAGTGVGNTIYF. DNA for the CDR3: TGTGCCAGCAGACCCTCCGCCGGGACAGGGGTAGGAAACACCATATATTTT.

As to this clone: Other DNA sequences of this sample code for an identical CDR3. This sequence joins TRBV4-1 and TRBJ2-7; maybe TRBD1 (7 bases). This CDR3 has 16 amino acids. Germline V gives CDR1 MGHRA, CDR2 YSYEKL. With 1 base removed from V and 3 bases from J, the gap between germline ends came to 16 bases. In DNA form, the CDR3 reads TGCGCCAGCAGCCAAGCAGGGGGGACGGGAGTCTACGAGCAGTACTTC. It is translated as CASSQAGGTGVYEQYF.

This clone was seen once. This chain connects TRBV10-3 to TRBJ1-1; D may be TRBD1 (5 bases). The ends were cut back, 4 bases at V and 0 bases at J, with 15 bases in the middle. This CDR3 is 16 amino acids long. Looked up from germline, CDR1 is ENHRY and CDR2 is SYGVKD. This CDR3 reads CAISGYRRDMNTEAFF. CDR3 nucleotide sequence: TGTGCCATCAGTGGATACAGGAGGGATATGAACACTGAAGCTTTCTTT.

This clone showed up just once. The chain couples TRBV6-5 to TRBJ1-4; TRBD1 is a possible D gene (5 bases). The CDR3 sequence is 13 residues long. Germline CDR1 MNHEY, CDR2 SVGAGI. V lost 4 bases and J 8 bases, leaving 11 bases between the germline ends. The CDR3 loop reads CASSLGAREKLFF. The CDR3 coding sequence is TGTGCCAGCAGTTTAGGGGCTAGGGAAAAACTGTTTTTT.

The chain employs TRBV5-1 and TRBJ2-1, with D possibly TRBD1 on 5 matching bases. Germline V gives CDR1 SGHRS, CDR2 YFSETQ. With 4 bases removed from V and 0 bases from J, the gap between germline ends came to 17 bases. The CDR3 extends over 17 amino acids. The CDR3 coding sequence is TGCGCCAGCAGCCTGACGACAGCCCCAAGCTCCTACAATGAGCAGTTCTTC. Protein sequence: CASSLTTAPSSYNEQFF.

This chain joins TRBV5-8 and TRBJ1-6; 9 positions agree with TRBD1. CDR3 length equals 14 residues. V shed 0 bases, J shed 9 bases, and the junction held 1 base outside the gene matches. Germline CDR1 SGHTS, CDR2 YDEGEE. The CDR3 coding sequence is TGTGCCAGCAGCTTGGGGACAGGGGTTTCACCCCTCCACTTT. Translated, it gives CASSLGTGVSPLHF.